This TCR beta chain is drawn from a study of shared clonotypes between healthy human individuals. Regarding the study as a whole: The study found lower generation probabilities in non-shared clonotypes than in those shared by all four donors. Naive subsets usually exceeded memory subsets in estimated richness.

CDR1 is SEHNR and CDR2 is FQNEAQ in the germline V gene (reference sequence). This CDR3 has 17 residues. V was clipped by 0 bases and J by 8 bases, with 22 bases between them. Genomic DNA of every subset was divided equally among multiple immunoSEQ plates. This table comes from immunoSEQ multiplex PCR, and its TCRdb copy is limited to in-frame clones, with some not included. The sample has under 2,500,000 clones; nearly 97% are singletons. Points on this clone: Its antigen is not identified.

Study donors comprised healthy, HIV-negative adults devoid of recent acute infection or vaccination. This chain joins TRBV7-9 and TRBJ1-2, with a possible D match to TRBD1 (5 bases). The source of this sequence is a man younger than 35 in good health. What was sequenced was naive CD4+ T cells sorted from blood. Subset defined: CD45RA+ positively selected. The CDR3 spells CASSLARGPPDLAGYTF. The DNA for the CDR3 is TGTGCCAGCAGCTTAGCGAGGGGACCGCCTGATCTTGCCGGCTACACCTTC.